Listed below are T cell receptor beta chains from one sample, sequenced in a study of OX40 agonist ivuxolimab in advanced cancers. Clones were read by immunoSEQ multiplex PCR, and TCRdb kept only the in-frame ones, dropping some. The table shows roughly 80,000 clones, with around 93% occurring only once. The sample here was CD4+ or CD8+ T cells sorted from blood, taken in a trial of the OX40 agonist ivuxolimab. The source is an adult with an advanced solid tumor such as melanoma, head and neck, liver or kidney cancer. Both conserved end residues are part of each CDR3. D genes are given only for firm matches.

CDR3: CASSPGTPYEQYF
DNA: TGTGCCAGTAGTCCCGGGACACCCTACGAGCAGTACTTC
V: TRBV19
D: -
J: TRBJ2-7

CDR3: CASSPETSKSTYNEQFF
DNA: TGTGCCAGCAGCCCAGAAACTAGCAAAAGTACCTACAATGAGCAGTTCTTC
V: TRBV5-8
D: -
J: TRBJ2-1

CDR3: CASSVEVGQAKPLEAFF
DNA: TGTGCCAGCAGCGTAGAGGTGGGACAGGCTAAACCACTTGAAGCTTTCTTT
V: TRBV9
D: TRBD1
J: TRBJ1-1

CDR3: CAGEAATNEKLFF
DNA: TGTGCCGGCGAGGCGGCAACTAATGAAAAACTGTTTTTT
V: TRBV7-9
D: -
J: TRBJ1-4

CDR3: CASRLTGAYTEAFF
DNA: TGTGCCAGCAGACTAACAGGGGCGTACACTGAAGCTTTCTTT
V: TRBV28
D: TRBD1
J: TRBJ1-1

CDR3: CASSHEGGPQPQHF
DNA: TGTGCCAGCAGCCACGAGGGGGGGCCTCAGCCCCAGCATTTT
V: TRBV27
D: -
J: TRBJ1-5

CDR3: CASSLGEKDGYTF
DNA: TGTGCCAGCAGCCTCGGGGAGAAGGATGGCTACACCTTC
V: TRBV7-9
D: -
J: TRBJ1-2

CDR3: CASGNTEAFF
DNA: TGTGCCAGCGGGAACACTGAAGCTTTCTTT
V: TRBV25-1
D: -
J: TRBJ1-1

CDR3: CASAMGLAGGDTQYF
DNA: TGTGCCAGCGCCATGGGACTAGCGGGGGGAGATACGCAGTATTTT
V: TRBV13
D: TRBD2
J: TRBJ2-3

CDR3: CASSLGETGTYEQYF
DNA: TGTGCCAGCAGCTTAGGCGAGACAGGTACCTACGAGCAGTACTTC
V: TRBV11-3
D: -
J: TRBJ2-7